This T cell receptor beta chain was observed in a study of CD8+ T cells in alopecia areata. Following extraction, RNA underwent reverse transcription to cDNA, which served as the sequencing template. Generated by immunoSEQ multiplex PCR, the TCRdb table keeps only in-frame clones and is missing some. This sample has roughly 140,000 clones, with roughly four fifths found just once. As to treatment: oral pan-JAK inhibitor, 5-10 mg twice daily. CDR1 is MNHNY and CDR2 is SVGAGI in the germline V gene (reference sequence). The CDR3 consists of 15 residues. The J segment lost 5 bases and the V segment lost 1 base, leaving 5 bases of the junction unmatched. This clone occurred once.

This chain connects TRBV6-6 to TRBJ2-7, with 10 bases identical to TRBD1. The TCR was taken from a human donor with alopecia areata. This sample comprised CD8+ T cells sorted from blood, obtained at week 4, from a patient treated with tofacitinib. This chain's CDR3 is CASSYWDRGSNEQYF. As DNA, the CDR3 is TGTGCCAGCAGTTACTGGGACAGGGGCAGCAACGAGCAGTACTTC.